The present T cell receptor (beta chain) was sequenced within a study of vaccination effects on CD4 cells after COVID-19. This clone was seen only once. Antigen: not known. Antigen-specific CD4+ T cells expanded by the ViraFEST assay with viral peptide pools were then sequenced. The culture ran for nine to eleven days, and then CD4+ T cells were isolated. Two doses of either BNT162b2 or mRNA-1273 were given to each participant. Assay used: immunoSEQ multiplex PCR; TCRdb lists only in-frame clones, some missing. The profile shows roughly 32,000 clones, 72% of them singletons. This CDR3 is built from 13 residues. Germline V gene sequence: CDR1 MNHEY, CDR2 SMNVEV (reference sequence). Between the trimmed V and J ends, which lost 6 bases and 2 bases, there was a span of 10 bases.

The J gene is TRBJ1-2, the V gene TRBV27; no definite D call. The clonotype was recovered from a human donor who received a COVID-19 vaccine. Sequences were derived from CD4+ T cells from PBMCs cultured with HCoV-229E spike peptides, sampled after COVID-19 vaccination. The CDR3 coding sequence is TGTGCCAGCAGAGGGAGGGAAAACTATGGCTACACCTTC. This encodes CASRGRENYGYTF.